This TCR beta chain emerged from a study of breast tumors, draining lymph nodes, adjacent tissues. Findings and limits, study-wide: Data only fit, rather than demonstrated, lymph node origin of most tumor T cells. Tumor TCR diversity was below lymph nodes but above nontumor tissue. Findings are consistent with lymph node origin and intratumoral expansion of most tumor T cells.

From the multiplex PCR reads, TCRdb called clonotypes with MiXCR, one entry per CDR3 protein. The sample lists tens of thousands of distinct CDR3 sequences; over 25% were seen once. Trimming removed 2 bases from V and 1 base from J; junction bases left unmatched: 9. Germline assignment: CDR1 MNHEY and CDR2 SMNVEV (reference sequence). The CDR3 covers 17 residues. Breast cancer patients provided tissue from their axillary draining lymph nodes. Worth noting for this clonotype: Its antigen is not identified.

The sequence was obtained from a female donor with breast cancer. Some clones in this sample may be carry-over from other donors' samples. Specimen: axillary lymph node tissue. The chain links TRBV27 to TRBJ2-3; 7 nucleotides line up with TRBD2. The CDR3 bases are TGTGCCAGCAGTTTAAGGCGGCCGGCGGGGGGCACAGATACGCAGTATTTT. The encoded protein is CASSLRRPAGGTDTQYF.